Given below is one T cell receptor beta chain in context. The data were obtained in a study of T cell changes during pregnancy in multiple sclerosis. The CDR3 runs to 13 residues. With 5 bases removed from V and 5 bases from J, the gap between germline ends came to 10 bases. Germline V lookup: CDR1 SGHVS, CDR2 FQNEAQ. The assay was immunoSEQ multiplex PCR, and TCRdb's table has in-frame clones only and misses some. There are roughly 57,000 clones in the sample; about 88% occur only once, and roughly 3% lies in the top ten. This specimen consisted of CD8+ T cells from peripheral blood mononuclear cells, obtained before pregnancy. This sequence originates from a female donor with multiple sclerosis, enrolled in a pregnancy study. V and J are TRBV7-8 and TRBJ2-1, with a possible D match to TRBD1 (6 bases). The CDR3 DNA is TGTGCCAGCAGCCCTCGACAGGACAATGAGCAGTTCTTC. Translation gives CASSPRQDNEQFF.